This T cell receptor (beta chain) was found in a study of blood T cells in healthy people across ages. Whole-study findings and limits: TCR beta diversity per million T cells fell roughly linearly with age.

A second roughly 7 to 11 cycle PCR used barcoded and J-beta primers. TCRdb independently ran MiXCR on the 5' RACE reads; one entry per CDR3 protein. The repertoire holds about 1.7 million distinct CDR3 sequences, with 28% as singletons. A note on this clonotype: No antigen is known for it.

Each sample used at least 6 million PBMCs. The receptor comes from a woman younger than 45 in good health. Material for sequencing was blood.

The CDR3 loop is CSARVDPRFAFNEQFF. The CDR3 DNA reads as TGCAGTGCTAGAGTTGACCCCCGATTCGCCTTCAATGAGCAGTTCTTC. The gene calls are TRBV20-1 and TRBJ2-1; D is unresolved. The CDR3 runs 16 residues. Trimming took 1 base from V and 6 from J, leaving 19 bases between them. The germline gives CDR1 DFQATT, CDR2 SNEGSKA (reference sequence).